This T cell receptor (beta chain) was found in a study of T cell responses to AZD1222 COVID-19 vaccine. The method was immunoSEQ multiplex PCR; TCRdb's version includes in-frame clones alone and lacks a portion of them. The sample yields more than 90,000 clones, roughly 89% seen once. Germline CDR1 reads MNHEY; CDR2 reads SVGEGT. The V segment lost 2 bases and the J segment 4 bases; nucleotides outside the gene matches: 7. The CDR3 has 17 residues. The specimen was peripheral blood, collected 28 days after the second AZD1222 dose. This sequence was found in an adult who received the AZD1222 COVID-19 vaccine. The V call is TRBV6-2 or TRBV6-3, the J call TRBJ2-5; 13 nucleotides align to TRBD2. The CDR3 DNA sequence: TGTGCCAGCAGTTACCCCGGACTAGCGGGAGTGGCAGAGACCCAGTACTTC. Protein sequence: CASSYPGLAGVAETQYF.